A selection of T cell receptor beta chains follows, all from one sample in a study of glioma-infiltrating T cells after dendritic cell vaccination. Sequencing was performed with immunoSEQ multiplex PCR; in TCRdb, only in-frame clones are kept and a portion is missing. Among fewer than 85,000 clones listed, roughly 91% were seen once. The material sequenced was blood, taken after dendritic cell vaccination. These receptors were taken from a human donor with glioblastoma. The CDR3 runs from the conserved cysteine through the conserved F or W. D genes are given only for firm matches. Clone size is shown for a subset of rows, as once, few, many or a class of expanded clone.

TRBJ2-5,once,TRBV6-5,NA,TGTGCCAGCAGCCCCGGGGAGACCCAGTACTTC,CASSPGETQYF
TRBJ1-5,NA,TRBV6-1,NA,TGTGCCAGCAGTGCCGCGGGGAAGCCCCAGCATTTT,CASSAAGKPQHF
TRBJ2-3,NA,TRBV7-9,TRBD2,TGTGCCAGCAGCCCGGGGGTAGCGGGGGGGCCTACGCCCCCAGATACGCAGTATTTT,CASSPGVAGGPTPPDTQYF
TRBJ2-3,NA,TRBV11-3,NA,TGTGCCAGCAGCTTTGGCAGGGGATCAGATACGCAGTATTTT,CASSFGRGSDTQYF
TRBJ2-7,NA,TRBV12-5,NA,TGTGCTAGTGGCTCGTACGAGCAGTACTTC,CASGSYEQYF
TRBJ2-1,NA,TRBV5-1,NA,TGCGCCAGCAGCTTGGAGGGGGGGGGCCACAATGAGCAGTTCTTC,CASSLEGGGHNEQFF
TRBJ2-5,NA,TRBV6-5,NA,TGTGCCAGCAGTTATCAAGCGTCCGAGACCCAGTACTTC,CASSYQASETQYF
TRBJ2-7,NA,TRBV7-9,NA,TGTGCCAGCAGCCAAGAGGGCGGGACCTCCTACGAGCAGTACTTC,CASSQEGGTSYEQYF
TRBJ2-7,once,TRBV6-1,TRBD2,TGTGCCAGCACCGGGGGGGATTATGCTTACGAGCAGTACTTC,CASTGGDYAYEQYF
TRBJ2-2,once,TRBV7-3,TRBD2,TGTGCCAGCAGCTTTAGCGGGAGGACCGGGGAGCTGTTTTTT,CASSFSGRTGELFF
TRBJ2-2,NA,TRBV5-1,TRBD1,TGCGCCAGCAGCCTAGAGAGGGGGCACACCGGGGAGCTGTTTTTT,CASSLERGHTGELFF
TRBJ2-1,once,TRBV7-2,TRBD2,TGTGCCAGCAGCTTAGCAGAGCGGGGTTTAGATGAGCAGTTCTTC,CASSLAERGLDEQFF
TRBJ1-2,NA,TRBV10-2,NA,TGCGCCAGCAGTGCTGACAGGACCTATGGCTACACCTTC,CASSADRTYGYTF
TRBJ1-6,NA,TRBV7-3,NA,TGTGCCAGCAGCGCGGGCCAGTTTGGGTCACCCCTCCACTTT,CASSAGQFGSPLHF
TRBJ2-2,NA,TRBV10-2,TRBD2,TGCGCCAGCAGTGATTTTTGGACTAGAGGCTTCCCCGGGGAGCTGTTTTTT,CASSDFWTRGFPGELFF
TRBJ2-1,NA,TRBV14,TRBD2,TGTGCCAGCAGCCAAGGAGCAGGGGCTAGCCGGGGGGGGAATGAGCAGTTCTTC,CASSQGAGASRGGNEQFF
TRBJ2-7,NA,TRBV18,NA,TGTGCCAGCTCACCAGCCTTAAGCTACTACGAGCAGTACTTC,CASSPALSYYEQYF
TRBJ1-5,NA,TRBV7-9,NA,TGTGCCAGCAGGATGAAGCGGGACGATAGCAATCAGCCCCAGCATTTT,CASRMKRDDSNQPQHF
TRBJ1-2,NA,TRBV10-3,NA,TGTGCCATCGGTGCGGAGGGCAGCTTCTATGGCTACACCTTC,CAIGAEGSFYGYTF
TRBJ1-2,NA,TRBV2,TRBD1,TGTGCCAGCAAAGGGACAGCTGGCCTTTCTGGCTACACCTTC,CASKGTAGLSGYTF